This T cell receptor (beta chain) was obtained from a study of neurological immune-mediated disorders. Study conclusions and caveats: The highest TCR clonal expansion occurred in HTLV-1-associated myelopathy; multiple sclerosis fell below healthy controls.

This clonotype was observed at least ten times. What it recognizes is unknown. Trimming pared 0 bases from V and 7 bases from J, leaving 11 bases between. The CDR3 spans 14 residues. Germline V gene data show CDR1 as SGHRS and CDR2 as YFSETQ. MiXCR, applied by TCRdb to the 5' RACE reads, yields one record per CDR3 protein. The table lists approximately 48,000 distinct CDR3 sequences, 2.5% to 3.5% of them singletons. The rearrangement uses TRBV5-1 and TRBJ2-4, with D hard to call. The receptor was isolated from a woman in her forties or fifties with multiple sclerosis. The material sequenced was PBMCs. CDR3: CASSLGPGKNIQYF. The CDR3 DNA reads TGCGCCAGCAGCTTGGGGCCTGGGAAGAACATTCAGTACTTC.